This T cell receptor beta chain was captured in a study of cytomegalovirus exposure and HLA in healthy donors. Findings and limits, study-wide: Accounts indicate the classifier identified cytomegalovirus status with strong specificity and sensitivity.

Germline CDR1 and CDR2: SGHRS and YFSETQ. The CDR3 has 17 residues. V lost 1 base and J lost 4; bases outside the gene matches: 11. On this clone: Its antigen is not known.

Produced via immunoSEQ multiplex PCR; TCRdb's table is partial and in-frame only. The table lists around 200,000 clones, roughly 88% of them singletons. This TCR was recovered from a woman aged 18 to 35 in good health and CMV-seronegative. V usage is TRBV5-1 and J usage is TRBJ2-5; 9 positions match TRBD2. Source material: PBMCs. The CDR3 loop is CASSLRIRTSESETQYF. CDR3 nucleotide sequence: TGCGCCAGCAGCTTGAGGATCCGGACTAGCGAATCAGAGACCCAGTACTTC.